These 28 T cell receptor beta chains originate from one sample sequenced in a study of vaccination and CD4 T cells after COVID-19. Cultured CD4+ T cell DNA was sequenced using the Oncomine TCR Beta short-read assay. From the PCR reads, TCRdb called clonotypes with MiXCR, one entry per CDR3 protein. This sample has over 11,000 distinct CDR3 sequences, with less than 65% found just once. Regarding treatment: roughly 11-day PBMC culture with coronavirus spike peptide pools or control peptides (ViraFEST assay). Their recognized antigens are unknown. This sample comprised CD4+ T cells from blood, cultured in vitro, obtained before SARS-CoV-2 vaccination. The receptor set was obtained from a human donor who had recovered from COVID-19.

The chain carries TRBV7-9 and TRBJ2-7; no clear D gene. V was clipped by 5 bases and J by 5 bases, with 22 bases between them. Germline CDR1 is SEHNR and CDR2 is FQNEAQ (reference sequence). The CDR3 spans 16 residues. The CDR3 reads CASSPVGTRLGHEQYF. The CDR3 nucleotides read TGTGCCAGCAGCCCTGTAGGCACTCGATTGGGCCACGAGCAGTACTTC.

The chain employs TRBV28 and TRBJ1-1; a weak D match, TRBD1 (6 bases). The length of the CDR3 is 13 residues. CDR1 and CDR2 (germline): MDHEN, SYDVKM. V dropped 6 bases and J dropped 3 bases, with 11 bases sitting between them. The CDR3 reads CASRPSGDTEAFF. The CDR3 bases are TGTGCCAGCAGACCGTCAGGGGACACTGAAGCTTTCTTT.

The chain has TRBV7-2 and TRBJ1-1; D might be TRBD1 (5 bases). The CDR3 extends over 15 amino acids. The germline gives CDR1 SGHTA, CDR2 FQGNSA. Deletions cut 4 bases from V and 0 bases from J, with 12 bases between. For the CDR3, the DNA is TGTGCCAGCAGCTCCGCGCCAGGGATGAACACTGAAGCTTTCTTT. Amino acid sequence: CASSSAPGMNTEAFF.

The chain recombines TRBV30 with TRBJ2-5, with 8 bases matching TRBD2. In germline, CDR1 is GTSNPN, CDR2 SVGIG (reference sequence). The CDR3 covers 13 residues. V was pared by 4 bases and J by 3 bases, with 4 bases of the junction left unmatched. The CDR3 DNA reads TGTGCCTGGACTGCGGGGGGTAAAGAGACCCAGTACTTC. It specifies CAWTAGGKETQYF.

The chain joins TRBV6-5 to TRBJ2-7; maybe TRBD1 (6 bases). V was cut by 2 bases and J by 3 bases, with 11 bases left in between. Germline CDR1 and CDR2: MNHEY and SVGAGI. The CDR3 totals 14 residues. The CDR3: CASSYIRDNYEQYF. As DNA, the CDR3 is TGTGCCAGCAGTTACATCAGGGACAACTACGAGCAGTACTTC.

The chain combines TRBV7-6 with TRBJ1-5; TRBD1 matches 9 bases. Germline V gives CDR1 SGHVS, CDR2 FNYEAQ. The CDR3 is made up of 13 amino acids. The V segment lost 5 bases and the J segment 8 bases; nucleotides outside the gene matches: 4. CDR3 bases: TGTGCCAGCAGCCGCACAGGGGGCGAGCCCCAGCATTTT. It translates to CASSRTGGEPQHF.

This clonotype was picked up one time. This chain links TRBV18 with TRBJ1-6, with TRBD1 matching 7 bases. This CDR3 has 12 residues. From germline, CDR1 is KGHSH and CDR2 LQKENI. The trim removed 5 bases at V and 12 bases at J, leaving 4 bases unmatched. The DNA for the CDR3 is TGTGCCAGCTCAACGGGACAGCTACCCCTCCACTTT. Translating it yields CASSTGQLPLHF.

The genes are TRBV6-2 or TRBV6-3 and TRBJ2-3, with 12 bases matching TRBD1. The CDR3 spans 16 residues. The germline gives CDR1 MNHEY, CDR2 SVGEGT. The junction had 14 bases not matched to a gene; V was cut back by 11 bases and J by 5 bases. The CDR3 sequence is CACHSYGTGGKDTQYF. The CDR3 nucleotides read TGTGCCTGTCACAGTTACGGGACAGGGGGCAAAGATACGCAGTATTTT.

V and J are TRBV6-5 and TRBJ1-1; perhaps TRBD1 as D (5 bases). Trimming cost V 3 bases and J 5 bases, with 13 bases left between them. Germline CDR1 MNHEY, CDR2 SVGAGI. This CDR3 region has 14 residues. CDR3: CASSYLGVGTEAFF. The CDR3 coding sequence is TGTGCCAGCAGTTATTTAGGGGTGGGAACTGAAGCTTTCTTT.

The chain combines TRBV6-2 or TRBV6-3 with TRBJ1-5; a weak D match, TRBD1 (5 bases). Deletions cut 6 bases from V and 4 bases from J, with 13 bases between. From germline, CDR1 is MNHEY and CDR2 SVGEGT. The CDR3 is 14 residues long. CDR3 sequence (DNA): TGTGCCAGCAGAGCCGGGACCCTGAATCAGCCCCAGCATTTT. Translation: CASRAGTLNQPQHF.

The chain couples TRBV28 to TRBJ1-2; the match to TRBD1 covers 11 bases. CDR1 and CDR2 from the germline V gene are MDHEN and SYDVKM. Trimming removed 9 bases from V and 0 bases from J; junction bases left unmatched: 12. This CDR3 has 17 amino acids. CDR3 in DNA: TGTGCCAGTTACAAATCCGGGACAGGGGGTTCTAACTATGGCTACACCTTC. It translates to CASYKSGTGGSNYGYTF.

This clonotype has a handful of counts. This chain uses TRBV7-2 with TRBJ1-5, with 10 bases that match TRBD1. CDR1 and CDR2 (germline): SGHTA, FQGNSA. V shed 5 bases, J shed 3 bases, and the junction held 4 bases outside the gene matches. This CDR3 is built from 15 residues. The CDR3 bases are TGTGCCAGCAGCGTAAGACAGGGGGCCAATCAGCCCCAGCATTTT. Protein: CASSVRQGANQPQHF.

This chain links TRBV7-2 with TRBJ1-6, with TRBD1 identical over 10 bases. With V trimmed by 1 base and J by 7 bases, 4 bases remained unmatched. The CDR3 has 16 residues. CDR1 is SGHTA and CDR2 is FQGNSA in the germline V gene. CDR3: CASSLGWDRGNSPLHF. CDR3 bases: TGTGCCAGCAGCTTAGGATGGGACAGGGGAAATTCACCCCTCCACTTT.

This clonotype turned up a few times. The chain has TRBV24-1 and TRBJ2-1, with 10 bases lining up with TRBD2. The germline gives CDR1 KGHDR, CDR2 SFDVKD. Trimming removed 2 bases from V and 6 bases from J; junction bases left unmatched: 9. This CDR3 has 17 residues. The CDR3 spells CATSDYPLAGASNEQFF. DNA of the CDR3: TGTGCCACCAGTGATTACCCCCTAGCGGGAGCATCCAATGAGCAGTTCTTC.

This chain connects TRBV2 to TRBJ2-1; no definite D call. V was shortened by 2 bases and J by 8 bases, with 10 bases between the two germline ends. CDR1 and CDR2 (germline): SNHLY, FYNNEI. This CDR3 is 13 amino acids long. This chain's CDR3 is CASSEIAHHEQFF. The CDR3 nucleotides are TGTGCCAGCAGTGAAATAGCTCACCATGAGCAGTTCTTC.

The chain joins TRBV6-5 to TRBJ1-1, with TRBD1 matching over 8 bases. CDR1 and CDR2 (germline): MNHEY, SVGAGI. This CDR3 is 15 amino acids long. With 0 bases clipped from V and 5 bases from J, the junction kept 5 bases outside the gene matches. The CDR3 here is CASSYSQGARTEAFF. The CDR3 nucleotides read TGTGCCAGCAGTTACTCTCAGGGGGCGAGAACTGAAGCTTTCTTT.

This chain links TRBV12-3 or TRBV12-4 with TRBJ1-5, with 7 nucleotides matching TRBD1. CDR3 length: 14 amino acids. Germline trimming cut 8 bases from V and 6 bases from J; bases unmatched to any gene: 10. This CDR3 is CASGRQGRSQPQHF. CDR3 DNA sequence: TGTGCCAGCGGACGACAGGGCAGGAGTCAGCCCCAGCATTTT.

The chain links TRBV20-1 to TRBJ1-1; the D gene is possibly TRBD1 (6 bases). The CDR3 covers 14 residues. Germline V gene lookup returns CDR1 DFQATT and CDR2 SNEGSKA (reference sequence). Trimming left V 3 bases short and J 4 bases short, with 15 bases between. CDR3 sequence reads: CSARPGEGGTEAFF. CDR3 DNA sequence: TGCAGTGCTAGGCCGGGAGAGGGGGGCACTGAAGCTTTCTTT.

The chain uses TRBV7-2 and TRBJ2-2; the D gene is possibly TRBD2 (5 bases). CDR3 length: 15 residues. V was cut by 2 bases and J by 5 bases, with 12 bases left in between. CDR1 SGHTA and CDR2 FQGNSA come from the germline V gene. The CDR3, as DNA: TGTGCCAGCAGCTTATCCGCGGGCTCGACCGGGGAGCTGTTTTTT. Translating it yields CASSLSAGSTGELFF.

The gene calls are TRBV20-1 and TRBJ1-3, with no clear D. The germline CDR1 and CDR2 sequences are DFQATT and SNEGSKA (reference sequence). V dropped 6 bases and J dropped 0 bases, with 9 bases sitting between them. This CDR3 has 13 amino acids. The CDR3 sequence: CSAPGDSGNTIYF. CDR3 coding DNA: TGCAGTGCCCCCGGGGACTCTGGAAACACCATATATTTT.

The gene calls are TRBV7-9 and TRBJ1-1; a weak D match, TRBD1 (6 bases). V lost 0 bases, J lost 0 bases, and 26 bases lay in between. The V gene's germline CDR1 is SEHNR and CDR2 FQNEAQ (reference sequence). CDR3 length: 21 amino acids. CDR3 coding DNA: TGTGCCAGCAGCTTAGCCAAGCCGGGACACAGGAACTCTCAGATGAACACTGAAGCTTTCTTT. Protein: CASSLAKPGHRNSQMNTEAFF.

The chain couples TRBV11-2 to TRBJ1-2; 7 bases fit TRBD1. The CDR3 is 15 amino acids. Trimming cost V 3 bases and J 4 bases; bases outside gene matches: 8. Germline-derived CDR1 and CDR2 are SGHAT and FQNNGV. The CDR3 protein is CASSFRQGPSYGYTF. The CDR3 DNA follows: TGTGCCAGCAGCTTTCGACAGGGCCCCTCCTATGGCTACACCTTC. Together with reference TRBV11-2 and TRBJ1-2, the CDR3 gives the full variable domain: EAGVAQSPRYKIIEKRQSVAFWCNPISGHATLYWYQQILGQGPKLLIQFQNNGVVDDSQLPKDRFSAERLKGVDSTLKIQPAKLEDSAVYLCASSFRQGPSYGYTFGSGTRLTVV.

The genes are TRBV7-2 and TRBJ2-7; possibly TRBD1 for D (5 bases). The ends were cut back, 0 bases at V and 4 bases at J, with 13 bases in the middle. Germline CDR1 is SGHTA and CDR2 is FQGNSA. This CDR3 is 15 amino acids long. CDR3 in DNA: TGTGCCAGCAGCTTAGCTATACAGGTTCCGTACGAGCAGTACTTC. This codes for CASSLAIQVPYEQYF. Looking up the rest from reference TRBV7-2 and TRBJ2-7 gives the full variable domain: GAGVSQSPSNKVTEKGKDVELRCDPISGHTALYWYRQSLGQGLEFLIYFQGNSAPDKSGLPSDRFSAERTGGSVSTLTIQRTQQEDSAVYLCASSLAIQVPYEQYFGPGTRLTVT.

The chain combines TRBV6-1 with TRBJ1-5; 7 bases are a match to TRBD1. Germline V gene lookup returns CDR1 MNHNS and CDR2 SASEGT. V was pared by 6 bases and J by 4 bases, with 9 bases of the junction left unmatched. The CDR3 is made up of 15 amino acids. CDR3 DNA sequence: TGTGCCAGCAGACTGGCCGGGACAGAAAATCAGCCCCAGCATTTT. As protein: CASRLAGTENQPQHF.

This clonotype was detected only a few times. This chain connects TRBV6-1 to TRBJ2-7; D possibly matches TRBD1 or TRBD2 (5 bases each). Trimming cost V 8 bases and J 9 bases, with 14 bases left between them. Germline V gene lookup returns CDR1 MNHNS and CDR2 SASEGT. The CDR3 is 11 amino acids. In DNA, the CDR3 is TGTGCCAGCGGGACCACGCTGGGGCAGTACTTC. Protein: CASGTTLGQYF.

The chain uses TRBV7-2 and TRBJ2-3; no firm D call. The CDR3 consists of 14 residues. The V end was cut by 5 bases, the J end by 0 bases, with 9 bases between. Germline V CDR1 and CDR2: SGHTA, FQGNSA. The CDR3 DNA is TGTGCCAGCAGCACTTTAGTGAGCACAGATACGCAGTATTTT. Protein product: CASSTLVSTDTQYF.

This clonotype is a singleton in its sample. This chain joins TRBV6-1 and TRBJ2-7, with D possibly being TRBD1 (6 bases). The germline V and J ends were trimmed by 6 bases and 7 bases, with 19 bases remaining between them. CDR1 is MNHNS, CDR2 SASEGT, per germline. CDR3 length: 14 amino acids. CDR3 nucleotides: TGTGCCAGCAGCTGGGGGCCGACCCTAATGGAGCAGTACTTC. Residues: CASSWGPTLMEQYF.

This clonotype was recorded once. The CDR3 sequence is CASSRNPGNTIYF. CDR3 in DNA: TGTGCCAGCAGCCGAAACCCAGGAAACACCATATATTTT. V and J are TRBV7-2 and TRBJ1-3; D unresolved. Trimming stripped 5 bases from V and 4 bases from J, with 9 bases between. Germline V lookup: CDR1 SGHTA, CDR2 FQGNSA. This CDR3 spans 13 amino acids.